The sequence of this TCR beta chain was determined in a study of tumor-infiltrating lymphocytes in primary liver carcinoma. CDR1 SGHNT and CDR2 YYREEE come from the germline V gene (reference sequence). V was trimmed by 0 bases and J by 4 bases, leaving 11 bases between them. The CDR3 consists of 14 residues. Synthesis of TCR beta cDNA was carried out from 500 ng total RNA with a constant-region primer. ARM-PCR, slightly modified, supplied the TCR beta libraries through three nested multiplex PCR rounds. Two initial PCR rounds of about 11 cycles each paired TRBV1-TRBV30 forward primers with a C-beta reverse primer. One entry per CDR3 protein, called by TCRdb with MiXCR from the multiplex PCR reads. The sample contains about 180,000 distinct CDR3 sequences, 50% to 75% of which appear only once. Unsorted whole blood yielded blood RNA, and germline DNA was extracted as well. Comments on this clonotype: Its specificity is not known.

Findings of the study overall: It was tumor-adjacent and tumor-blood pairs that overlapped less than tumor region pairs did.

The J gene is TRBJ2-7, the V gene TRBV5-4, with D perhaps TRBD1 or TRBD2 (7 bases each). The clonotype was recovered from a man aged 35-49 years with primary liver carcinoma and hepatitis B virus infection. Material: peripheral blood. The CDR3 sequence: CASSLGQGGYEQYF. The CDR3 DNA reads TGTGCCAGCAGCTTGGGACAGGGAGGGTACGAGCAGTACTTC.